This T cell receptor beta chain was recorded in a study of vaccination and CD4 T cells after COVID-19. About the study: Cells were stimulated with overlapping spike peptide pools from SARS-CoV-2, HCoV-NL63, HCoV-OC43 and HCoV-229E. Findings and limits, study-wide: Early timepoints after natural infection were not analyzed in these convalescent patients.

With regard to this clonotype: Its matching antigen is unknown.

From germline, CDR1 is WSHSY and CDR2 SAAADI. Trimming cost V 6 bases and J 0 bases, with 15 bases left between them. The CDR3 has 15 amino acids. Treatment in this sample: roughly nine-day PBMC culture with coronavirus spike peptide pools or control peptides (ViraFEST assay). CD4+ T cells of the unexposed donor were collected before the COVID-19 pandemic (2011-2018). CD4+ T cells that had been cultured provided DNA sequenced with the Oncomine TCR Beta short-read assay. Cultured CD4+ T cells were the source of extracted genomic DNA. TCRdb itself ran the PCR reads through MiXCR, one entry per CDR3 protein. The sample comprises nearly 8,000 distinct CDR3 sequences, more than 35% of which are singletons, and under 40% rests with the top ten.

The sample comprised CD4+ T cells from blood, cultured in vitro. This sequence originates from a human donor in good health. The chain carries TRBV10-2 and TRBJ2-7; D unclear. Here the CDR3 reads CASRYRYESSYEQYF. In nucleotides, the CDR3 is TGCGCCAGCAGATATCGTTACGAGAGCTCCTACGAGCAGTACTTC.